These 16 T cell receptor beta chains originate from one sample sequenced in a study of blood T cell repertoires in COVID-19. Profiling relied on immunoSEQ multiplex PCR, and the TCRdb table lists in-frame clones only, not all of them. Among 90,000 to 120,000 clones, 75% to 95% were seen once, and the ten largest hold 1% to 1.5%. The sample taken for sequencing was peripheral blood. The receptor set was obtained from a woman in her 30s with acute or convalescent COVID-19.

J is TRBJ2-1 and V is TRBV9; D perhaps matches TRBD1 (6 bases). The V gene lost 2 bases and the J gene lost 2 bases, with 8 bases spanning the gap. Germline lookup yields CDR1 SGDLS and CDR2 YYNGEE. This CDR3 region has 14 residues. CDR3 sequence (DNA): TGTGCCAGCAGCGTTGGGGGCCCCTACAATGAGCAGTTCTTC. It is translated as CASSVGGPYNEQFF.

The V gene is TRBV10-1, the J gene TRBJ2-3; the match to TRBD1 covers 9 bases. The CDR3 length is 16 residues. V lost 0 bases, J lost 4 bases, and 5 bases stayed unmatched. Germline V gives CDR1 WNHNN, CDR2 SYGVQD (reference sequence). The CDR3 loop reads CASSESGTGKSDTQYF. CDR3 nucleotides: TGCGCCAGCAGTGAGTCTGGGACAGGGAAATCAGATACGCAGTATTTT.

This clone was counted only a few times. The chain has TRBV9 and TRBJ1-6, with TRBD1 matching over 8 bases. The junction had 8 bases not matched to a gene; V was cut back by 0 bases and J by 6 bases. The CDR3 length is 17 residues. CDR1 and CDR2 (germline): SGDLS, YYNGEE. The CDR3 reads CASSVDLGQAVNSPLHF. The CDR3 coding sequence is TGTGCCAGCAGCGTAGACTTGGGACAGGCAGTTAATTCACCCCTCCACTTT.

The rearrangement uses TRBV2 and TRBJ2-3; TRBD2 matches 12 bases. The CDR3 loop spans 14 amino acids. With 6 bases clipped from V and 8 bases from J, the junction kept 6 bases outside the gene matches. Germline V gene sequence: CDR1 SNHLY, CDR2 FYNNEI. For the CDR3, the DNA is TGTGCCAGCAGCACCGGGACTAGCGGGCGTACGCAGTATTTT. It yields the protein CASSTGTSGRTQYF.

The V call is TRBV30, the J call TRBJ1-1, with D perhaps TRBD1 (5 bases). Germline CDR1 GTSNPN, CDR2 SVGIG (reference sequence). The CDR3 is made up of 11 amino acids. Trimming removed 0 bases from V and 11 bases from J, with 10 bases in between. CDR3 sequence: CAWSVEGAAFF. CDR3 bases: TGTGCCTGGAGTGTAGAAGGGGCGGCTTTCTTT.

The CDR3 nucleotides read TGTGCCAGCAGCCAGGGACAGGGGGACACCGGGGAGCTGTTTTTT. This encodes CASSQGQGDTGELFF. V is TRBV6-4 and J is TRBJ2-2; 11 bases line up with TRBD1. CDR1 MRHNA and CDR2 SNTAGT come from the germline V gene. V lost 6 bases, J lost 3 bases, and 3 bases stayed unmatched. The CDR3 contains 15 residues.

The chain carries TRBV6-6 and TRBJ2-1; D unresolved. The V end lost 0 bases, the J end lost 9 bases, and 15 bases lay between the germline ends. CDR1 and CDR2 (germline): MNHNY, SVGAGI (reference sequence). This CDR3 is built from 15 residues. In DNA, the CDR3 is TGTGCCAGCAGTTACTCGATGGGCCCCTTGGGTGAGCAGTTCTTC. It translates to CASSYSMGPLGEQFF.

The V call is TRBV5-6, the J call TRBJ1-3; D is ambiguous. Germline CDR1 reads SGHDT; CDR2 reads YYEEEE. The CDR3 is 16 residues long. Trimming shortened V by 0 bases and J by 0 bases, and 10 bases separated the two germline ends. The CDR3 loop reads CASSLAVGSSGNTIYF. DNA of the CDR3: TGTGCCAGCAGCTTGGCCGTGGGGAGCTCTGGAAACACCATATATTTT.

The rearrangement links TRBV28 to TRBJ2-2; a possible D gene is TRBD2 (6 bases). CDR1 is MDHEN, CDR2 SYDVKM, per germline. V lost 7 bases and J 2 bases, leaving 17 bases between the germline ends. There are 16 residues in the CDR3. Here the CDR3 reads CASTSEGLLNTGELFF. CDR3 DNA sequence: TGTGCCAGCACCTCGGAGGGACTTTTAAACACCGGGGAGCTGTTTTTT.

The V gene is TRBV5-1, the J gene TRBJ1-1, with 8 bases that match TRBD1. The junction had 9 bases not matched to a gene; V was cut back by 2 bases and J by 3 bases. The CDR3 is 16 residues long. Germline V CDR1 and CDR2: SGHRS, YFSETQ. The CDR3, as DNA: TGCGCCAGCAGCTTAGAACCGACAGGGGTTTACACTGAAGCTTTCTTT. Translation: CASSLEPTGVYTEAFF.

Here the CDR3 DNA reads TGTGCCAGCAGCCAAGAGATGTCAGGGTTGGGCACCATATATTTT. Its translation: CASSQEMSGLGTIYF. The rearrangement uses TRBV4-2 and TRBJ1-3, with D perhaps TRBD1 (5 bases). Germline-derived CDR1 and CDR2 are LGHNA and YNFKEQ. CDR3 size: 15 residues. Trimming cost V 0 bases and J 9 bases, with 15 bases left between them.

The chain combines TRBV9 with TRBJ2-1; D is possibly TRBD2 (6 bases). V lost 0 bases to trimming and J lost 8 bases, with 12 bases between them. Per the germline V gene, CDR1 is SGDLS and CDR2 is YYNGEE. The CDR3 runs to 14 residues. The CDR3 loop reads CASSVGGDSDEQFF. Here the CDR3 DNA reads TGTGCCAGCAGCGTAGGGGGGGATAGCGATGAGCAGTTCTTC.

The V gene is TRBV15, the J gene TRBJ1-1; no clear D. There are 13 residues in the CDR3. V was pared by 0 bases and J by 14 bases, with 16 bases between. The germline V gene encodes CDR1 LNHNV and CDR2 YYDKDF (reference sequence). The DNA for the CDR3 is TGTGCCACCAGCAGAGAGACCGGAGTCCGTACATTCTTT. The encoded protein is CATSRETGVRTFF.

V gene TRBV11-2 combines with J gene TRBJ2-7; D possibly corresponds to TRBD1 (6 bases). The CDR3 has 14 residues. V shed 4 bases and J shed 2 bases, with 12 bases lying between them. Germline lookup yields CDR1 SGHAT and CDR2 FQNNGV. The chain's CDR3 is CASSSGQRPYEQYF. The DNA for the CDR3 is TGTGCCAGCAGCTCAGGACAGAGACCCTACGAGCAGTACTTC.

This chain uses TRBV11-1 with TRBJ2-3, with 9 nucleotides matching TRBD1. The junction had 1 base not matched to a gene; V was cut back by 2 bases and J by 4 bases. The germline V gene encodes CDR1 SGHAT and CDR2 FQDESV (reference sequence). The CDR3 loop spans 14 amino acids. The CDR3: CASSLTGGSDTQYF. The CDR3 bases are TGTGCCAGCAGCTTAACAGGGGGCTCAGATACGCAGTATTTT.

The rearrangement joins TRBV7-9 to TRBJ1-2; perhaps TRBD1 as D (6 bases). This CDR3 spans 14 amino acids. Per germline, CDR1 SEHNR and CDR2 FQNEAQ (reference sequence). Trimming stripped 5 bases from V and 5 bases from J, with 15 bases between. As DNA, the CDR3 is TGTGCCAGCAGCACTCCGGGACACCGATATGGCTACACCTTC. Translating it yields CASSTPGHRYGYTF.